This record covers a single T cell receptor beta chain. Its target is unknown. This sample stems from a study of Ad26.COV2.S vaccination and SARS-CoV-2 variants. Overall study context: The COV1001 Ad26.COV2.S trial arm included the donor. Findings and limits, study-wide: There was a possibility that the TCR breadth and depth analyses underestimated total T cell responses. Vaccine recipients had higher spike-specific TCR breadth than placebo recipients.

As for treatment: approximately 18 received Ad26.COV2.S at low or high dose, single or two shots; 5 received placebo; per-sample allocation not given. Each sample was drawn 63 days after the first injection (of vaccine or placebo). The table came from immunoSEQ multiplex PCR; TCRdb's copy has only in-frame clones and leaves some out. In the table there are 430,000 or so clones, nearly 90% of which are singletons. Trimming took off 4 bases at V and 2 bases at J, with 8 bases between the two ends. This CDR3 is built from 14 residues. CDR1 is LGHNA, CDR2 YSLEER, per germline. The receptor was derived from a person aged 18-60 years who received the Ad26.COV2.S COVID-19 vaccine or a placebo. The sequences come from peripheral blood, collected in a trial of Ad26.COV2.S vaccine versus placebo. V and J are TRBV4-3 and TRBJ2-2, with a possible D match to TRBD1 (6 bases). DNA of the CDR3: TGCGCCAGCAGCCGGACAGCAAACACCGGGGAGCTGTTTTTT. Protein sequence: CASSRTANTGELFF.